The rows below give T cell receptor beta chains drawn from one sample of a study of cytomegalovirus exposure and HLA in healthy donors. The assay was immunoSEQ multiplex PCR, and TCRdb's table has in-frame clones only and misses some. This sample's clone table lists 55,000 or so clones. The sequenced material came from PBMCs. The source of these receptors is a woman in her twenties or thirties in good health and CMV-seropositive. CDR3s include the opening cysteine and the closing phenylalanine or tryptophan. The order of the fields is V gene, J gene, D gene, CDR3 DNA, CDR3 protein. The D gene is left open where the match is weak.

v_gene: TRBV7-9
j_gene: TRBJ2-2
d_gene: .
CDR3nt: TGTGCCAGCACCATTGCCGGGGCCGGGGAGCTGTTTTTT
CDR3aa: CASTIAGAGELFF

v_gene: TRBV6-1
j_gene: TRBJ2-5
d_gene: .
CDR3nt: TGTGCCAGCAGTCAGGACCAGGGGGAGACCCAGTACTTC
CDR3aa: CASSQDQGETQYF

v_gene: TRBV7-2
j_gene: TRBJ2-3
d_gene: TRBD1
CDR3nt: TGTGCCAGCAGCTTAAAGCAGGGGGGCACAGATACGCAGTATTTT
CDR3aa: CASSLKQGGTDTQYF

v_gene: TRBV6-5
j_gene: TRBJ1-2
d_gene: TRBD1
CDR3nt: TGTGCCAGCAGTCCCCGACAGGGTAATGGCTACACCTTC
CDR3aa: CASSPRQGNGYTF

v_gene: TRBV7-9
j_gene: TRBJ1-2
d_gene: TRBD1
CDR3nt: TGTGCCAGCAGCACCCGGACAGGATTGAACTATGGCTACACCTTC
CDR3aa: CASSTRTGLNYGYTF

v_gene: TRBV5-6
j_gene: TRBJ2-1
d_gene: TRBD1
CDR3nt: TGTGCCAGCAGCTTACTACAGGGGTGGTATGAGCAGTTCTTC
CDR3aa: CASSLLQGWYEQFF

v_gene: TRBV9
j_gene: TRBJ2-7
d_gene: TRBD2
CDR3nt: TGTGCCAGCAGCCCCCGGGGGGACCCCCACGAGCAGTACTTC
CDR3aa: CASSPRGDPHEQYF

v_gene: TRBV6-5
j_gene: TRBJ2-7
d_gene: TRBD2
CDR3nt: TGTGCCAGCAGCTCATATCGACTAGCGTTGAACGAGCAGTACTTC
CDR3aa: CASSSYRLALNEQYF

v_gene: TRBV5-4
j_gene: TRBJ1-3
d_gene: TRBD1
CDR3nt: TGTGCCAGCAGCTTGCGACAGGGGACTGGAAACACCATATATTTT
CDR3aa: CASSLRQGTGNTIYF

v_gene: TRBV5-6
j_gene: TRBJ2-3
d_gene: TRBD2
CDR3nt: TGTGCCAGCAGCTTGGTTTCTAGCGGACTCACAGATACGCAGTATTTT
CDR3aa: CASSLVSSGLTDTQYF

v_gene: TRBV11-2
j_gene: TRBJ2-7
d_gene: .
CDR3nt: TGTGCCAGCAGCTTAGTTCGGCGGAACTACGAGCAGTACTTC
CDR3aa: CASSLVRRNYEQYF

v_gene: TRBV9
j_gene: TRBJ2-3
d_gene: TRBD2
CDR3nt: TGTGCCAGCAGCGTATTAGCGGGAGGGACTGATACGCAGTATTTT
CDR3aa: CASSVLAGGTDTQYF

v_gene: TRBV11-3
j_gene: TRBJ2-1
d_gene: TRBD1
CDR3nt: TGTGCCAGCAGCTCTTCCCGGGACAGGAGGGCTTACAATGAGCAGTTCTTC
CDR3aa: CASSSSRDRRAYNEQFF

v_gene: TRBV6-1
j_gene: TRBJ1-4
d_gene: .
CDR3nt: TGTGCCAGCAGTGATGCCACAGGATCCAGTGAAAAACTGTTTTTT
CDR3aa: CASSDATGSSEKLFF

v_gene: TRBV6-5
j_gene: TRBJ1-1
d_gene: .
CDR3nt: TGTGCCAGCAGTTACACCCAGGGAGGCACTGAAGCTTTCTTT
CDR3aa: CASSYTQGGTEAFF

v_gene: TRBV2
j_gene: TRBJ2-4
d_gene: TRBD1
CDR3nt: TGTGCCAGCAGAACCGGGACAGGGATCCAGTACTTC
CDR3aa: CASRTGTGIQYF

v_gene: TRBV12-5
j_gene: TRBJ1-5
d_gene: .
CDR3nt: TGTGCTAGTGCCCGCGCTCTCCACGATCAGCCCCAGCATTTT
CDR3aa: CASARALHDQPQHF

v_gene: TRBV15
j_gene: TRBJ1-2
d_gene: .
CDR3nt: TGTGCCACCAGCAGAGATCGGGGGAACTATGGCTACACCTTC
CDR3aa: CATSRDRGNYGYTF

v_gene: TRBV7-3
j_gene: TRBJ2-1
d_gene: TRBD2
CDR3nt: TGTGCCAGCAGCTCTTCTAGCGGATCCTACAATGAGCAGTTCTTC
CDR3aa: CASSSSSGSYNEQFF

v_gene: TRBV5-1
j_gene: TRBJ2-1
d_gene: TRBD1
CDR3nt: TGCGCCAGCAGCGTAACAGGGGGCCAATACAATGAGCAGTTCTTC
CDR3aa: CASSVTGGQYNEQFF

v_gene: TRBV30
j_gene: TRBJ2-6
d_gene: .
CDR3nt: TGTGCCTGGAGTGTACCGCGAACCGGGGCCAACGTCCTGACTTTC
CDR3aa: CAWSVPRTGANVLTF

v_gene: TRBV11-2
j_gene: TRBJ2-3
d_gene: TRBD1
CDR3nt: TGTGCCAGCAGCTTAGTGGGACAGAGGATAGATACGCAGTATTTT
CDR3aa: CASSLVGQRIDTQYF

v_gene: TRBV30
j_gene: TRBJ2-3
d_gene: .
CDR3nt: TGTGCCTGGAGTGTTCCGGGAACGCAGTATTTT
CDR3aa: CAWSVPGTQYF

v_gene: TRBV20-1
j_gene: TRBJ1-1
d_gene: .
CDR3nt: TGCAGTGCTAGGGAGTACGGGGCTTTCTTT
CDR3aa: CSAREYGAFF

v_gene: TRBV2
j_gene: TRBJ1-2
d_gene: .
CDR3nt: TGTGCCAGCAGTGAAGCCGTGGGGAGTGGCTACACCTTC
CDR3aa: CASSEAVGSGYTF

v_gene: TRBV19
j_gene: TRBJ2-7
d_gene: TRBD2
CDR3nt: TGTGCCACCTCACTAGCGGGGGGTACCTACGAGCAGTACTTC
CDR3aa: CATSLAGGTYEQYF

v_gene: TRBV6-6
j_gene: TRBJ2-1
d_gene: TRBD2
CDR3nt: TGTGCCAGCCGGGGGACTAGCGTTAACAATGAGCAGTTCTTC
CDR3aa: CASRGTSVNNEQFF

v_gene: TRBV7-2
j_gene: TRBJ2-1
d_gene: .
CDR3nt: TGTGCCAGCAGCCCCGGGACAACCCTCTACAATGAGCAGTTCTTC
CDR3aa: CASSPGTTLYNEQFF

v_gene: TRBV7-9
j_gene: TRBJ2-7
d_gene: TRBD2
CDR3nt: TGTGCCAGCAGCTTGGGGGGGTTCGGCTACGAGCAGTACTTC
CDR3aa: CASSLGGFGYEQYF

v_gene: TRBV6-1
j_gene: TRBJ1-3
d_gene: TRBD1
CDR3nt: TGTGCCAGCAGGGGACAGGAAAGCTCTGGAAACACCATATATTTT
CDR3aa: CASRGQESSGNTIYF

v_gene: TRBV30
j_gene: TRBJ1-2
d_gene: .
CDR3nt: TGTGCCTGGAGTGTTTCGTCGGGAGGCTACACCTTC
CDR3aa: CAWSVSSGGYTF

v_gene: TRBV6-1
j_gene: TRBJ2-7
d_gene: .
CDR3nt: TGTGCCAGCAGTGAGCCAGGGGTTGAGGGGAAGTACTTC
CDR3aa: CASSEPGVEGKYF

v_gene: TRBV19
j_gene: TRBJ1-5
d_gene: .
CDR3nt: TGTGCCAGTAGTATAGATGCAGGGAACAATCAGCCCCAGCATTTT
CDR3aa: CASSIDAGNNQPQHF

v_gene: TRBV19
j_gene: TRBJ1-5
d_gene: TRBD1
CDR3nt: TGTGCCAGTAGTATATTCCCGGACAGGAGGGTGGCTGGCAATCAGCCCCAGCATTTT
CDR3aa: CASSIFPDRRVAGNQPQHF

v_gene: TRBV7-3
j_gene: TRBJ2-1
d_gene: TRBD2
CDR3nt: TGTGCCAGCAGCTTAGGGACTAGCGGGATTGGTGAGCAGTTCTTC
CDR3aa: CASSLGTSGIGEQFF

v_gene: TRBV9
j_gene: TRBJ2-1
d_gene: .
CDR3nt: TGTGCCAGCAGCCCCCTGGCAGGGGAAAAGTTCTTC
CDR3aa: CASSPLAGEKFF

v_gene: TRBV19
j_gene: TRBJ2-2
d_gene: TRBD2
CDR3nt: TGTGCCAGTAGCCTACCCTTGTTTGATCTTTCGGGAGGCGCGAACACCGGGGAGCTGTTTTTT
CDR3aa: CASSLPLFDLSGGANTGELFF

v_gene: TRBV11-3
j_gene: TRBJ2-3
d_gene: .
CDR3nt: TGTGCCAGCAGCCCGCGGACATACACAGATACGCAGTATTTT
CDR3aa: CASSPRTYTDTQYF

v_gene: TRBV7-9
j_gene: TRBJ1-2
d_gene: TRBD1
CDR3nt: TGTGCCAGCAGCCCGACGGACAGGGAGGGGTATGGCTACACCTTC
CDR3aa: CASSPTDREGYGYTF

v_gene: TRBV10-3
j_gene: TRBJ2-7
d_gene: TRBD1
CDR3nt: TGTGCCATCAGAGGGGACAGGAGCTACGAGCAGTACTTC
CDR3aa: CAIRGDRSYEQYF

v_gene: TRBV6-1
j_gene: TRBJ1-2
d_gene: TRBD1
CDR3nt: TGTGCCAGCAGTCGTTCGACAGGGTTTGGGGATGGCTACACCTTC
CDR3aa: CASSRSTGFGDGYTF

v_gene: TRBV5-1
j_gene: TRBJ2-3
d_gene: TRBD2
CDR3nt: TGCGCCAGCAGCTTGGGACTAGCTTCGGTTGCAGATACGCAGTATTTT
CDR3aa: CASSLGLASVADTQYF

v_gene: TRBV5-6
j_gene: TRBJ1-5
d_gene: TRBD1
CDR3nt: TGTGCCAGCAGCCTGAGGGGGCTACTTCAGCCCCAGCATTTT
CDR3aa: CASSLRGLLQPQHF

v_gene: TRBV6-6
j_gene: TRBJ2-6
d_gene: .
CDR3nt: TGTGCCAGCAGCCTCGGGGTCTCCGGGGCCAACGTCCTGACTTTC
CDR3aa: CASSLGVSGANVLTF

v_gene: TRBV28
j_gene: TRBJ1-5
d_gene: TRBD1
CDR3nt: TGTGCCAGCAGAACAGGGGTGTGGGACCAGCCCCAGCATTTT
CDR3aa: CASRTGVWDQPQHF

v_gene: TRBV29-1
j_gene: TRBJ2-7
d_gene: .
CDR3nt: TGCAGCGTGAGGGGGGGCAACGAGCAGTACTTC
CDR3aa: CSVRGGNEQYF

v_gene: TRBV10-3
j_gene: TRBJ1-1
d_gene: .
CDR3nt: TGTGCCATCACCGATGGACAAGGGTTCCCTGAAGCTTTCTTT
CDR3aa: CAITDGQGFPEAFF

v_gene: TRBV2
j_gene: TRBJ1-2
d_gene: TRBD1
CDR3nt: TGTGCCAGCAGTGAGAATAACAGGGGGCGAGGCTACACCTTC
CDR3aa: CASSENNRGRGYTF

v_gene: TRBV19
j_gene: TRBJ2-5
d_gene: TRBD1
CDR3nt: TGTGCCAGTAGTATAGGGACAGGGGACCCAATGCAAGAGACCCAGTACTTC
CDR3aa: CASSIGTGDPMQETQYF

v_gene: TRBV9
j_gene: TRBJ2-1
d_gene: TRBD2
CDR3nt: TGTGCCAGCAGCCCACCTAGCGGGACTCACTACAATGAGCAGTTCTTC
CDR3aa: CASSPPSGTHYNEQFF

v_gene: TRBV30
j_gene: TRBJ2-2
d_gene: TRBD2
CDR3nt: TGTGCCTGGCGGGGGGGGAACACCGGGGAGCTGTTTTTT
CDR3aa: CAWRGGNTGELFF

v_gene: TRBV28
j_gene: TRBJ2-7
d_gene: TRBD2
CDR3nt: TGTGCCAGCGAAGGCGGGGGGACCTACGAGCAGTACTTC
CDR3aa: CASEGGGTYEQYF

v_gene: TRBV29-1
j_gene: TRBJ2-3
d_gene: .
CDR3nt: TGCAGCGTTGTCCGAACTCCAGATACGCAGTATTTT
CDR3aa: CSVVRTPDTQYF

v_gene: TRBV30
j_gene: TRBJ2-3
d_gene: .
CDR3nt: TGTGCCTGGAGGGACAGCCGCACAGATACGCAGTATTTT
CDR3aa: CAWRDSRTDTQYF

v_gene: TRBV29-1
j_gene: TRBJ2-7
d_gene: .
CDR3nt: TGCAGCGTTGAGGAGGCTTACGAGCAGTACTTC
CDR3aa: CSVEEAYEQYF

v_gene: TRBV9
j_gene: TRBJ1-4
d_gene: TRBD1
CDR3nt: TGTGCCAGCAGCCTTTCGGACAGGGCCCATGAAAAACTGTTTTTT
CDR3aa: CASSLSDRAHEKLFF

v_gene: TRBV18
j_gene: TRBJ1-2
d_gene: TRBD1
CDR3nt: TGTGCCAGCTCACGGGGATTCCGGGACAGTTCTTATGGCTACACCTTC
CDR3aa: CASSRGFRDSSYGYTF

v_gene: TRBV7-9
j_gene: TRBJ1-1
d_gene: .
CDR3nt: TGTGCCAGCAGAGGGGGAAACACTGAAGCTTTCTTT
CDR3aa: CASRGGNTEAFF

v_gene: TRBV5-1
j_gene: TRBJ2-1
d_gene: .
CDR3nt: TGCGCCAGCAGCTGGGTGGCCGGGAGTTCCTACAATGAGCAGTTCTTC
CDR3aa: CASSWVAGSSYNEQFF

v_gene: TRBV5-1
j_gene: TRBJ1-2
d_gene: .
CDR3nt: TGCGCCAGCAGCGACCCGGAGCAGCCGAATGGCTACACCTTC
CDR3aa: CASSDPEQPNGYTF